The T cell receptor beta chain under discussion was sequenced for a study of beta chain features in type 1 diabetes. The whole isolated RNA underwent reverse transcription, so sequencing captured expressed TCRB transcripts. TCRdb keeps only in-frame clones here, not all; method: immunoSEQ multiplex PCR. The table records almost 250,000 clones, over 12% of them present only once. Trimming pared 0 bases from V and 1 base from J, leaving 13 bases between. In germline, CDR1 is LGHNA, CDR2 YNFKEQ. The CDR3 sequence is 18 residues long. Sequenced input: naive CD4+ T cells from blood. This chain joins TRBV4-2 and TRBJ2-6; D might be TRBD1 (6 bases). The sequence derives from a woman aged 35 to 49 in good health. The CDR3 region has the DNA TGTGCCAGCAGCCAAGAAGGCAGGGGCCCATCTGGGGCCAACGTCCTGACTTTC. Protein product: CASSQEGRGPSGANVLTF.